This T cell receptor (beta chain) was found in a study of shared clonotypes between healthy human individuals. About the study: The donor group consisted of two women and a few men, aged 18 to 49.

The germline V gene has CDR1 MNHNS and CDR2 SASEGT. V was shortened by 6 bases and J by 5 bases, with 16 bases between the two germline ends. This CDR3 contains 14 residues. Repertoires were generated with immunoSEQ multiplex PCR, while TCRdb's copy carries only in-frame clones and drops some. The sample lists around 2,000,000 clones; 90% to 95% were seen once. This clone was seen more than once but under ten times. Its antigen is unknown. Study conclusions and caveats: Roughly 5.3% of naive CD4 clonotypes were common to a few donors.

The sample was naive CD4+ T cells sorted from blood. Subset of the sample: CD45RA+ positively selected. The J gene is TRBJ1-1, the V gene TRBV6-1; possibly TRBD1 for D (5 bases). This clonotype originated in a man aged 18 to 30 in good health. The CDR3 bases are TGTGCCAGCAGACCTGGGACTGGGAGGACTGAAGCTTTCTTT. It yields the protein CASRPGTGRTEAFF.